Included here is one T cell receptor beta chain sequence, with context. What it binds is unknown. Other DNA sequences in this sample translate to the same CDR3. The sample belongs to a study of shared clonotypes between healthy human individuals. This CDR3 has 16 amino acids. Germline assignment: CDR1 SGHRS and CDR2 YFSETQ. The ends lost 0 bases at V and 0 bases at J; junction bases unmatched: 5. General study findings and limits: Against clonotypes common to all four donors, non-shared ones had lower generation probabilities.

When replicate PCRs were run on sorted subsets, they used approximately 210 ng DNA, some 30,000 T cell genomes. Data came from immunoSEQ multiplex PCR; TCRdb stores just in-frame clones and leaves some out. The table lists 1.4 million to 1.5 million clones, over 95% of them singletons. A CD45RA-negative memory subset and a CD45RA+ naive subset were separated from the CD4+ cells. The source is a man aged 30 to 45 in good health. Sample: naive CD4+ T cells sorted from blood. Subset: CD45RA+ positively selected. V and J are TRBV5-1 and TRBJ2-7; 8 bases align to TRBD1. DNA for the CDR3: TGCGCCAGCAGCTTGGACAGGGGGGTTAGCTCCTACGAGCAGTACTTC. It specifies CASSLDRGVSSYEQYF.